Each of the 12 T cell receptor beta chains below was sequenced from the same sample in a study of cytomegalovirus exposure and HLA in healthy donors. Profiled with immunoSEQ multiplex PCR; TCRdb holds only in-frame clones, not every one. There are 150,000 to 200,000 clones in the sample; roughly 82% occur only once, and roughly 7% lies in the top ten. Source material: PBMCs. Receptor source: a man younger than 30 in good health and CMV-seropositive.

The J gene is TRBJ2-7, the V gene TRBV7-2; 7 nucleotides agree with TRBD2. V dropped 5 bases and J dropped 3; count of bases not matched to a gene: 7. Germline V gives CDR1 SGHTA, CDR2 FQGNSA. The CDR3 covers 14 residues. The CDR3: CASSPFGGSYEQYF. The CDR3 DNA follows: TGTGCCAGCAGCCCCTTTGGCGGGAGCTACGAGCAGTACTTC.

This clone was seen just once. The chain employs TRBV30 and TRBJ2-1; 7 nucleotides agree with TRBD2. CDR1 is GTSNPN, CDR2 SVGIG, per germline (reference sequence). CDR3 length: 15 residues. J was trimmed by 1 base and V by 1 base; bases with no gene match: 4. This chain's CDR3 is CAWSGASGSYNEQFF. The CDR3 nucleotides are TGTGCCTGGAGTGGGGCTAGCGGTTCCTACAATGAGCAGTTCTTC.

The chain couples TRBV27 to TRBJ2-1; 12 bases are a match to TRBD2. Germline V gene lookup returns CDR1 MNHEY and CDR2 SMNVEV (reference sequence). This CDR3 contains 15 residues. V gave up 5 bases and J gave up 13 bases; unmatched junction bases: 12. CDR3 region: CASSPLAGGPTAQFF. CDR3 nucleotide sequence: TGTGCCAGCAGTCCCCTAGCGGGAGGGCCAACCGCACAGTTCTTC.

The J gene is TRBJ1-5, the V gene TRBV23-1, with 8 bases that match TRBD1. TRBV23-1 is an ORF for which the function is uncertain. The V and J ends lost 2 bases and 7 bases, in that order; junction bases with no gene match: 16. The CDR3 is 18 residues long. CDR3 in DNA: TGCGCCAGCAGTCAAACTCGGGTAGGTCAGGGGGCAGGACAGCCCCAGCATTTT. Amino acid sequence: CASSQTRVGQGAGQPQHF.

V gene TRBV4-1 combines with J gene TRBJ2-1; 11 bases match TRBD2. The germline gives CDR1 MGHRA, CDR2 YSYEKL. This CDR3 has 18 residues. Trimming cost V 0 bases and J 5 bases; bases outside gene matches: 9. This CDR3 is CASSQDTSGTSGNNEQFF. The CDR3 DNA reads TGCGCCAGCAGCCAAGACACTTCCGGGACTAGCGGCAACAATGAGCAGTTCTTC.

The chain recombines TRBV7-9 with TRBJ1-3, with D possibly matching TRBD1 (5 bases). The V end lost 10 bases, the J end lost 0 bases, and 10 bases lay between the germline ends. This CDR3 is built from 13 residues. From germline, CDR1 is SEHNR and CDR2 FQNEAQ (reference sequence). The DNA of the CDR3 is TGTGCCACCCGACAGAGCTCTGGAAACACCATATATTTT. Encoded protein: CATRQSSGNTIYF.

The chain recombines TRBV29-1 with TRBJ2-1, with 13 bases lining up with TRBD2. Germline V gene sequence: CDR1 SQVTM, CDR2 ANQGSEA. The CDR3 contains 15 residues. With 4 bases clipped from V and 10 bases from J, the junction kept 10 bases outside the gene matches. CDR3: CSVGTSGGGYREQFF. In DNA form, the CDR3 reads TGCAGCGTTGGCACTAGCGGGGGGGGGTACAGGGAGCAGTTCTTC.

Only one count was recorded for this clone. The chain couples TRBV7-2 to TRBJ2-7, with TRBD1 matching over 7 bases. Per the germline V gene, CDR1 is SGHTA and CDR2 is FQGNSA. Unmatched junction bases numbered 18, after V lost 0 bases and J lost 7 bases. The CDR3 has 18 residues. The CDR3 protein is CASSLARAQGSPTGEQYF. Written as DNA, the CDR3 is TGTGCCAGCAGCTTAGCTCGTGCACAGGGGTCCCCTACTGGAGAGCAGTACTTC.

The rearrangement uses TRBV9 and TRBJ2-7; TRBD2 agrees at 11 bases. V was pared by 0 bases and J by 3 bases, with 2 bases of the junction left unmatched. This CDR3 spans 15 amino acids. Germline assignment: CDR1 SGDLS and CDR2 YYNGEE. CDR3 sequence reads: CASSVGLAGNYEQYF. In DNA form, the CDR3 reads TGTGCCAGCAGCGTAGGACTAGCGGGAAACTACGAGCAGTACTTC.

This chain links TRBV29-1 with TRBJ2-7; the D gene is possibly TRBD1 (6 bases). From germline, CDR1 is SQVTM and CDR2 ANQGSEA. This CDR3 has 13 amino acids. Trimming took off 3 bases at V and 4 bases at J, with 13 bases between the two ends. CDR3: CSVETDSPYEQYF. Written as DNA, the CDR3 is TGCAGCGTTGAGACGGACAGTCCTTACGAGCAGTACTTC.

The rearrangement uses TRBV6-5 and TRBJ2-2, with TRBD1 matching over 8 bases. The CDR3 runs 14 residues. Germline assignment: CDR1 MNHEY and CDR2 SVGAGI. The ends lost 6 bases at V and 6 bases at J; junction bases unmatched: 6. The CDR3 sequence: CASRDQGAAGELFF. In nucleotides, the CDR3 is TGTGCCAGCAGAGACCAGGGGGCGGCCGGGGAGCTGTTTTTT.

V is TRBV4-1 and J is TRBJ1-5; maybe TRBD1 (6 bases). The CDR3 consists of 14 residues. V was shortened by 3 bases and J by 2 bases, with 8 bases between the two germline ends. Germline CDR1 MGHRA, CDR2 YSYEKL. The CDR3 region is CASSQRQGNQPQHF. The CDR3, as DNA: TGCGCCAGCAGCCAGAGACAGGGCAATCAGCCCCAGCATTTT.